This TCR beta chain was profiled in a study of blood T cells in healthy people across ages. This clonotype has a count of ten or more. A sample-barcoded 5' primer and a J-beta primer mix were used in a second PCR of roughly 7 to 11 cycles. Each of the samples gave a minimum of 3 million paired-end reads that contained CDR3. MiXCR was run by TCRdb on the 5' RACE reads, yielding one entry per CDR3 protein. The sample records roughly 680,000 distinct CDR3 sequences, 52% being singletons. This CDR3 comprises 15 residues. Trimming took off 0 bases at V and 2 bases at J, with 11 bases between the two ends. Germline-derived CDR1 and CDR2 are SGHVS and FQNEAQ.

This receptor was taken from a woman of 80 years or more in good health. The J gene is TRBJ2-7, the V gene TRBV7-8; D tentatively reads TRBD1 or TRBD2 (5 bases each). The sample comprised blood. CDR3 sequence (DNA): TGTGCCAGCAGCTTAGCCGGGACCAATACCTACGAGCAGTACTTC. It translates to CASSLAGTNTYEQYF.